This TCR beta chain came from a study of T cells after yellow fever vaccination. Study conclusions and caveats: Sorted repertoires could include abundant contaminating clonotypes from bulk cells. Primary-vaccination clones mostly resurfaced post-booster (around 96% CD4, approximately 90% CD8).

Points on this clonotype: Its matching antigen is unknown.

Germline loops: CDR1 MNHEY, CDR2 SMNVEV (reference sequence). The CDR3 has 13 amino acids. With V trimmed by 6 bases and J by 10 bases, 6 bases remained unmatched. A single record per CDR3 protein comes from TCRdb applying MiXCR to the 5' RACE reads. Of a few hundred thousand distinct CDR3 sequences in the sample, 15% to 20% were seen once. This chain links TRBV27 with TRBJ1-6; TRBD1 agrees at 7 bases. The sample here was PBMCs, taken 15 days after the yellow fever booster vaccination. This clonotype originated in a man younger than 40 who received the YFV17D yellow fever vaccine. This CDR3 reads CASREGAGSPLHF. The CDR3 nucleotides read TGTGCCAGCAGGGAGGGGGCGGGATCACCCCTCCACTTT.